This is a list of T cell receptor beta chains from one sample in a study of blood T cell repertoires in COVID-19. TCRdb keeps only in-frame clones here, not all; method: immunoSEQ multiplex PCR. The repertoire holds roughly 220,000 clones, with 80% to 90% as singletons. Input material: PBMCs or T cells enriched from blood (not recorded which). The receptors were sampled from a woman aged 40 to 50 with acute COVID-19. Both conserved end residues are trimmed from each CDR3.

cdr3_aa	j_call	v_call
AISGGTEAF	TRBJ1-1	TRBV10-3
ASRRTGSGTEAF	TRBJ1-1	TRBV6-5
ASSSGQGTFYGYT	TRBJ1-2	TRBV28
ASSIFSGVGQPQH	TRBJ1-5	TRBV19
ASSLGITSGNSEQY	TRBJ2-7	TRBV7-9
ASSQAQRSTRTYGYT	TRBJ1-2	TRBV3-1/TRBV3-2
ASSLDPDHNTEAF	TRBJ1-1	TRBV7-6
ASSLELVSTGELF	TRBJ2-2	TRBV5-1
ASNFSGRQY	TRBJ2-5	TRBV6-6
ASSILAGGADEQY	TRBJ2-7	TRBV19
SVEDFSGARDTQY	TRBJ2-3	TRBV29-1
ASSETRGEQF	TRBJ2-1	TRBV25-1
ASSGRTSGSPRADTQY	TRBJ2-3	TRBV2
ASSLPSIGGLGANVLT	TRBJ2-6	TRBV11-3
ASSLLSGQGGIGQF	TRBJ2-1	TRBV7-9
ASRGMRNSNQPQH	TRBJ1-5	TRBV19
ASSLRGLDGYT	TRBJ1-2	TRBV7-3
ASSDRRGANYGYT	TRBJ1-2	TRBV19
AWTGTSGSRWGNEQF	TRBJ2-1	TRBV30
ASTPRRGTGNQPQH	TRBJ1-5	TRBV28
ASSSGQGGGYSNQPQH	TRBJ1-5	TRBV28
ASSSTFSVADTQY	TRBJ2-3	TRBV7-7
AWSTRGGGNQPQH	TRBJ1-5	TRBV30
ASSLRGGGSSYNEQF	TRBJ2-1	TRBV13
ASSLQGQNEQF	TRBJ2-1	TRBV5-4
ATGAPAYNEQF	TRBJ2-1	TRBV24-1
ASSLGQANTEAF	TRBJ1-1	TRBV27
ATSRETSTGRIQALH	TRBJ1-6	TRBV15
ASSQSGTSSSYEQY	TRBJ2-7	TRBV4-1
ASSGGTNEQF	TRBJ2-1	TRBV11-3
ASSYGGSSYEQY	TRBJ2-7	TRBV5-1
ASSGLADYNEQF	TRBJ2-1	TRBV9
ASSLDFAGGVNEQF	TRBJ2-1	TRBV13
ASSSLTDTQY	TRBJ2-3	TRBV5-4
ASRGTGESSGYT	TRBJ1-2	TRBV19
ASSAQGTAF	TRBJ1-1	TRBV4-1
ASSPSSGNTIY	TRBJ1-3	TRBV6-5
ASSRSLQGPYEQY	TRBJ2-7	TRBV28
ASSPDRGIGGRQAF	TRBJ1-1	TRBV28
ASSYYSTANYGYT	TRBJ1-2	TRBV6-2/TRBV6-3
ASSQEGATYGYT	TRBJ1-2	TRBV4-1
AISEPGGEGPTYEQY	TRBJ2-7	TRBV10-3
ASSYSAGGGETQY	TRBJ2-5	TRBV6-5
ASRLRFLDYGYT	TRBJ1-2	TRBV21-1
ASSSSSTGNTIY	TRBJ1-3	TRBV11-2
ASSQGGGQGNQPQH	TRBJ1-5	TRBV4-2
ASSLGTGVEKLF	TRBJ1-4	TRBV5-1
SVGGQGSPLH	TRBJ1-6	TRBV29-1
ASSSNRDGQPQH	TRBJ1-5	TRBV19
ASSPLGQGGQPQH	TRBJ1-5	TRBV18
ASSSVQGNQPQH	TRBJ1-5	TRBV27
ASSLGSGNTQY	TRBJ2-3	TRBV5-1
ASRGESYEQY	TRBJ2-7	TRBV12-3/TRBV12-4
ASSLGGLAGGPQY	TRBJ2-5	TRBV4-1